This record covers a single T cell receptor (beta chain). What it recognizes is unknown. The treatment denotes: roughly ten-day PBMC culture with coronavirus spike peptide pools or control peptides (ViraFEST assay). The Oncomine TCR Beta short-read assay sequenced DNA from cultured CD4+ T cells. Via MiXCR, TCRdb re-called the PCR reads, giving one row per CDR3 protein. Here the sample spans some 11,000 distinct CDR3 sequences, roughly 68% being singletons. This record belongs to a study of vaccination and CD4 T cells after COVID-19. The specimen comprised CD4+ T cells from blood, cultured in vitro, sampled before SARS-CoV-2 vaccination. The clonotype comes from a human donor who had recovered from COVID-19.

The CDR3 sequence: CASSPGVSQPQHF. CDR3 DNA: TGTGCCAGCTCACCAGGGGTTAGTCAGCCCCAGCATTTT. The chain recombines TRBV18 with TRBJ1-5; no reliable D call. The V gene lost 2 bases and the J gene lost 6 bases, with 8 bases spanning the gap. Germline CDR1 is KGHSH and CDR2 is LQKENI. CDR3 length equals 13 residues.